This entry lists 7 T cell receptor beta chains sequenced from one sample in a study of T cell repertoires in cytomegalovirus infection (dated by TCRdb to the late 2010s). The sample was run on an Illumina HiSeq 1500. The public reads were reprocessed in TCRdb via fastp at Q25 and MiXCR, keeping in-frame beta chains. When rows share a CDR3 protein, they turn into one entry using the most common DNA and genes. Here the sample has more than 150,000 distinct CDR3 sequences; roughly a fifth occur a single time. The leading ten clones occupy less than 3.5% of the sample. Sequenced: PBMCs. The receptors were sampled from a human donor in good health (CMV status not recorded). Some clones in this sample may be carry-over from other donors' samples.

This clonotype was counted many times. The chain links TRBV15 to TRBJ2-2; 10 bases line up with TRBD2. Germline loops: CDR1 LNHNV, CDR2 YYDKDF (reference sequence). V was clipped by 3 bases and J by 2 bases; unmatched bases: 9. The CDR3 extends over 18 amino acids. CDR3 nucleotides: TGTGCCACCAGCAGGACCGGACTAGCGGAGAAAAACACCGGGGAGCTGTTTTTT. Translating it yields CATSRTGLAEKNTGELFF.

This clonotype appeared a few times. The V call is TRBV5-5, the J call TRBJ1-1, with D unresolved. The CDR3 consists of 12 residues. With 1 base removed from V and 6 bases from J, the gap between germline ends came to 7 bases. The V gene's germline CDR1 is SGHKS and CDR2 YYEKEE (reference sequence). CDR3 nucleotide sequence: TGTGCCAGCAGCTTGCTGGGAGCTGAAGCTTTCTTT. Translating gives CASSLLGAEAFF.

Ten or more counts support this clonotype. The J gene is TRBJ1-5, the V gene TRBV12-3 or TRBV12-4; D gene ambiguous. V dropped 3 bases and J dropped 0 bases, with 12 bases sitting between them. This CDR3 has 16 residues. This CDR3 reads CASSLRETTSNQPQHF. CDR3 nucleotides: TGTGCCAGCAGTTTGAGGGAAACAACTAGCAATCAGCCCCAGCATTTT.

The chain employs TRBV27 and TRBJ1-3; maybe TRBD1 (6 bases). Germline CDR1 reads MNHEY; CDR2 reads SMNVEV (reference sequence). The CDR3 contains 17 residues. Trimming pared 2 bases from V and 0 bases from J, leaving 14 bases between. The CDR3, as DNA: TGTGCCAGCAGTTTAGACCGGGACACCTACTCTGGAAACACCATATATTTT. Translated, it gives CASSLDRDTYSGNTIYF.

The CDR3 nucleotides read TGTGCCAGCAGCTTACGGGAGGGCCGGACAGATACGCAGTATTTT. This translates into CASSLREGRTDTQYF. The chain carries TRBV7-6 and TRBJ2-3; 8 nucleotides agree with TRBD2. The trim removed 2 bases at V and 3 bases at J, leaving 4 bases unmatched. Germline V gene data show CDR1 as SGHVS and CDR2 as FNYEAQ. The length of the CDR3 is 15 residues.

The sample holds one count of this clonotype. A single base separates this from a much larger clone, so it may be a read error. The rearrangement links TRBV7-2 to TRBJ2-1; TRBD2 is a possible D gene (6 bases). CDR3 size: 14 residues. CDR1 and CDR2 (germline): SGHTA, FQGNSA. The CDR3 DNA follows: TGTGTCAGCGGAGGGAGAGGATCCTACAATGAGCAGTTCTTC. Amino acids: CVSGGRGSYNEQFF.

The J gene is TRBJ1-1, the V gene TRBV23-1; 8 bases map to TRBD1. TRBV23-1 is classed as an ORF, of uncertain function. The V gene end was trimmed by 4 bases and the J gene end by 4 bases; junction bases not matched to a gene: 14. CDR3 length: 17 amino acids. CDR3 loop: CASSRSIGRTGCTEAFF. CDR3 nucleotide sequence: TGCGCCAGCAGTCGATCAATAGGCAGGACAGGGTGCACTGAAGCTTTCTTT.